These 9 T cell receptor beta chains were sequenced from one sample in a study of shared clonotypes between healthy human individuals. The protocol was immunoSEQ multiplex PCR, while the TCRdb copy is restricted to in-frame clones and leaves out a portion. The data contain about 680,000 clones, approximately 75% of them singletons. Material: memory CD4+ T cells sorted from blood. The subset here: CD45RA-negative fraction. The source of these receptors is a woman under 40 in good health.

V is TRBV27 and J is TRBJ2-3, with TRBD2 matching over 10 bases. J gave up 4 bases and V 3 bases, and 4 bases lay outside the gene matches. The CDR3 totals 15 residues. In germline, CDR1 is MNHEY, CDR2 SMNVEV (reference sequence). CDR3 sequence (DNA): TGTGCCAGCAGTTTGAGCGGGAGGGGGGCAGATACGCAGTATTTT. It codes for CASSLSGRGADTQYF.

In this sample, this clone turned up many times. The chain has TRBV6-5 and TRBJ2-7; TRBD1 matches 9 bases. V was clipped by 6 bases and J by 7 bases; unmatched bases: 7. CDR1 and CDR2 (germline): MNHEY, SVGAGI. The CDR3 is made up of 13 amino acids. CDR3 sequence reads: CASRSGTGFEQYF. The CDR3 nucleotides are TGTGCCAGCAGATCCGGGACAGGGTTTGAGCAGTACTTC.

The rearrangement links TRBV30 to TRBJ1-2; D remains unclear. Trimming pared 6 bases from V and 2 bases from J, leaving 7 bases between. Germline values: CDR1 GTSNPN, CDR2 SVGIG (reference sequence). This CDR3 is built from 11 residues. CDR3 amino acids: CACGLNYGYTF. CDR3 DNA sequence: TGTGCCTGTGGCCTGAACTATGGCTACACCTTC.

The rearrangement links TRBV28 to TRBJ1-4; TRBD1 is a possible D gene (5 bases). Germline CDR1 MDHEN, CDR2 SYDVKM. Between the trimmed V and J ends, which lost 8 bases and 5 bases, there was a span of 12 bases. The CDR3 is made up of 13 amino acids. CDR3 sequence reads: CASEEGRNEKLFF. DNA for the CDR3: TGTGCCAGCGAAGAGGGGCGCAATGAAAAACTGTTTTTT.

This chain connects TRBV30 to TRBJ1-1, with D tentatively TRBD1 (5 bases). CDR1 and CDR2 (germline): GTSNPN, SVGIG (reference sequence). V was trimmed by 7 bases and J by 3 bases, leaving 15 bases between them. CDR3 size: 13 residues. The CDR3 loop reads CASTPGGYTEAFF. CDR3 sequence (DNA): TGTGCCTCCACCCCGGGGGGGTACACTGAAGCTTTCTTT. The full variable domain, rest sourced from reference TRBV30 and TRBJ1-1, is SQTIHQWPATLVQPVGSPLSLECTVEGTSNPNLYWYRQAAGRGLQLLFYSVGIGQISSEVPQNLSASRPQDRQFILSSKKLLLSDSGFYLCASTPGGYTEAFFGQGTRLTVV.

This clone was observed a few times. The CDR3 DNA reads as TGTGCCAGCACGGCCAGATCCTACGAGCAGTACTTC. Protein sequence: CASTARSYEQYF. V usage is TRBV2 and J usage is TRBJ2-7; D uncertain. The CDR3 runs 12 residues. Germline assignment: CDR1 SNHLY and CDR2 FYNNEI. Trimming cost V 7 bases and J 1 base, with 8 bases left between them.

CDR3 in DNA: TGTGCCAGCAGTGTCGGACAGGGAGTCCCCGGGGAGCTGTTTTTT. Translation: CASSVGQGVPGELFF. This chain connects TRBV6-5 to TRBJ2-2; TRBD1 aligns across 8 bases. Trimming at V came to 5 bases and at J to 6 bases, leaving 8 bases not matched to a gene. The CDR3 has 15 residues. Germline values: CDR1 MNHEY, CDR2 SVGAGI.

This chain connects TRBV6-6 to TRBJ2-5; 7 nucleotides align to TRBD1. J lost 1 base, V lost 6 bases, and 5 bases had no gene match. The CDR3 length is 14 residues. The germline V gene encodes CDR1 MNHNY and CDR2 SVGAGI (reference sequence). CDR3 DNA: TGTGCCAGCAGACAGGGGCCCATCCAAGAGACCCAGTACTTC. Its translation: CASRQGPIQETQYF.

The chain recombines TRBV15 with TRBJ2-3; 13 bases map to TRBD2. The junction had 2 bases not matched to a gene; V was cut back by 6 bases and J by 2 bases. Germline loops: CDR1 LNHNV, CDR2 YYDKDF (reference sequence). The CDR3 is 15 amino acids. The CDR3 nucleotides read TGTGCCACCAGGGGGACTAGCGGGGACACAGATACGCAGTATTTT. Its translation: CATRGTSGDTDTQYF.